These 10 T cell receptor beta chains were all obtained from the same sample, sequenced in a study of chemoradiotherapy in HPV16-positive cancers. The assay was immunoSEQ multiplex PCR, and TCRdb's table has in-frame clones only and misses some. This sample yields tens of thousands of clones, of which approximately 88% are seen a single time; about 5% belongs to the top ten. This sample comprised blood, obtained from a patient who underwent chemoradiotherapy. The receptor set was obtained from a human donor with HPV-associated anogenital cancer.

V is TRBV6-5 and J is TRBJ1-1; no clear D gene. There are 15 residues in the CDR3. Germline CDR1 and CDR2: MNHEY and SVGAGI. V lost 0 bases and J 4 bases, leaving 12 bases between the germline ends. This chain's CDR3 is CASSYSYRAGTEAFF. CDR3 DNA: TGTGCCAGCAGTTACTCGTATAGGGCCGGCACTGAAGCTTTCTTT.

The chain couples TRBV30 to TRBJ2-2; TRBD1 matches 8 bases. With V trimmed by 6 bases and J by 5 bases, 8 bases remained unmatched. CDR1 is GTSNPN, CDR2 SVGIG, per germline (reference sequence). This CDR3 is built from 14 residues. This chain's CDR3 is CACPKTGETGELFF. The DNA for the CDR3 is TGTGCCTGCCCTAAGACAGGGGAAACCGGGGAGCTGTTTTTT.

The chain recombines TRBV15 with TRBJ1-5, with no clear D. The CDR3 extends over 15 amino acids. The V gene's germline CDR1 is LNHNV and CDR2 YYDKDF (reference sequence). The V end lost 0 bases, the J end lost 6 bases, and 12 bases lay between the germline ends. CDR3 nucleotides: TGTGCCACCAGCAGAGATTCCCCGGGAGGTCAGCCCCAGCATTTT. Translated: CATSRDSPGGQPQHF.

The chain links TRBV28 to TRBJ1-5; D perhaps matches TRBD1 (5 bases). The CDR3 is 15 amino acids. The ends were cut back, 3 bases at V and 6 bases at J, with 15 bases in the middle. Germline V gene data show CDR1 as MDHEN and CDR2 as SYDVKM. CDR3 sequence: CASSFLVVQGQPQHF. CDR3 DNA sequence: TGTGCCAGCAGTTTCTTGGTAGTTCAGGGTCAGCCCCAGCATTTT.

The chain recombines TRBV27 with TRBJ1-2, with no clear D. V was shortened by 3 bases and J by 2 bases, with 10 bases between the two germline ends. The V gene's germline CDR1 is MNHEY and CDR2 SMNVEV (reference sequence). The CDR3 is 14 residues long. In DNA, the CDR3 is TGTGCCAGCAGTTTGAATTTGGAGAACTATGGCTACACCTTC. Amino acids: CASSLNLENYGYTF.

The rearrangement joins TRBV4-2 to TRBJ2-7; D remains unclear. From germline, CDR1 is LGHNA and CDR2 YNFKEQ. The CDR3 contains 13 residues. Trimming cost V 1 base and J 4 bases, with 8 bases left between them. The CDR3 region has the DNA TGTGCCAGCAGCCAAGTTGTAGGATACGAGCAGTACTTC. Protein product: CASSQVVGYEQYF.

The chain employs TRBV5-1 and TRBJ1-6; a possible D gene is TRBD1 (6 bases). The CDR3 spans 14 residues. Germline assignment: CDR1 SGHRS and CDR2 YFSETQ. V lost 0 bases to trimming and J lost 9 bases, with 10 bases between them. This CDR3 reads CASSLGGGSSPLHF. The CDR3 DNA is TGCGCCAGCAGCTTGGGAGGGGGAAGTTCACCCCTCCACTTT.

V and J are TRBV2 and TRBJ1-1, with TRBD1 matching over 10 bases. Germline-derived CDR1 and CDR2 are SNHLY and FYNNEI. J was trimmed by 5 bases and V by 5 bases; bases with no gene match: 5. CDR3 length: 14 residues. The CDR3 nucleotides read TGTGCCAGCAGTCGGGACAGGGGTTTGACTGAAGCTTTCTTT. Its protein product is CASSRDRGLTEAFF.

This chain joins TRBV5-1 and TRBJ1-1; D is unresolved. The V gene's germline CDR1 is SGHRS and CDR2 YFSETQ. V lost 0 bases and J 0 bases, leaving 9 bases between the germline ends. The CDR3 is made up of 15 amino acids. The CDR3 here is CASSLDRHLNTEAFF. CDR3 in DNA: TGCGCCAGCAGCTTGGATCGGCATCTGAACACTGAAGCTTTCTTT.

The CDR3 here is CASSPLAGLAKNIQYF. CDR3 DNA sequence: TGTGCCAGCAGCCCCCTGGCGGGCTTAGCCAAAAACATTCAGTACTTC. The V gene is TRBV9, the J gene TRBJ2-4; weak D call: TRBD2 (5 bases). Germline CDR1 is SGDLS and CDR2 is YYNGEE. This CDR3 contains 16 residues. The V end was cut by 4 bases, the J end by 0 bases, with 14 bases between.